These 27 T cell receptor beta chains were all obtained from the same sample, sequenced in a study of T-cell reconstitution after alpha-beta-depleted transplantation in children. A library of TCRbeta sequences, prepared with unique molecular identifiers, was generated. TCRdb recomputed calls from the PCR reads with MiXCR, one row per CDR3 protein. The sample yields some 260,000 distinct CDR3 sequences, 20% to 30% seen once. The sample consisted of PBMCs, mostly from graft donor cells, taken 360 days after TCRalphabeta/CD19-depleted stem cell transplant. The receptors come from a female patient between 2 and 15 years old who had a stem cell transplant for congenital amegakaryocytic thrombocytopenia, so the T cells may come from the graft donor.

This clonotype occurred a few times. The rearrangement joins TRBV12-3 or TRBV12-4 to TRBJ1-3, with a weak D call TRBD1 (5 bases). With 3 bases removed from V and 7 bases from J, the gap between germline ends came to 10 bases. The length of the CDR3 is 13 residues. Here the CDR3 DNA reads TGTGCCAGCAGTTTTACAGGAGGTAACACCATATATTTT. Translated, it gives CASSFTGGNTIYF.

The sample holds a few counts of this clonotype. The chain employs TRBV4-3 and TRBJ1-2; D unresolved. This CDR3 is built from 15 residues. Germline-derived CDR1 and CDR2 are LGHNA and YSLEER. V lost 1 base to trimming and J lost 8 bases, with 17 bases between them. The CDR3, as DNA: TGCGCCAGCAGCCAAGTAAGCGGTGTGGTAGAGGGCTACACCTTC. It translates to CASSQVSGVVEGYTF.

A note on this clonotype: The junction shows a germline mismatch at one end, possibly a read error. This sequence joins TRBV5-1 and TRBJ2-1; D could derive from TRBD1 or TRBD2 (5 bases each). Germline V gene sequence: CDR1 SGHRS, CDR2 YFSETQ. CDR3 size: 13 residues. The CDR3 loop is CASRLGRDNEQFF. For the CDR3, the DNA is TGCGCCAGCAGGTTGGGACGGGACAATGAGCAGTTCTTC.

This clonotype was counted many times. The V gene is TRBV4-1, the J gene TRBJ2-1; 8 nucleotides match TRBD2. CDR3 length equals 15 residues. The V segment lost 0 bases and the J segment 12 bases; nucleotides outside the gene matches: 10. Germline assignment: CDR1 MGHRA and CDR2 YSYEKL. The CDR3 DNA reads as TGCGCCAGCAGCCAAGAGGTCAGCGGGGGATTAGGGCAGTTCTTC. The encoded protein is CASSQEVSGGLGQFF.

The chain has TRBV12-3 or TRBV12-4 and TRBJ1-3, with D uncertain. Trimming cost V 7 bases and J 0 bases, with 16 bases left between them. The length of the CDR3 is 16 residues. The CDR3 loop is CASMLTIPLSGNTIYF. CDR3 in DNA: TGTGCCAGCATGTTGACTATCCCTCTCTCTGGAAACACCATATATTTT.

This sequence joins TRBV30 and TRBJ2-2, with 8 bases fitting TRBD1. J gave up 6 bases and V 1 base, and 1 base lay outside the gene matches. The CDR3 consists of 13 residues. CDR1 GTSNPN and CDR2 SVGIG come from the germline V gene (reference sequence). CDR3: CAWSGQGSGELFF. CDR3 DNA sequence: TGTGCCTGGAGTGGACAGGGGTCCGGGGAGCTGTTTTTT.

This clonotype was seen more than once but under ten times. The chain couples TRBV13 to TRBJ2-6; 10 bases fit TRBD2. Germline V gene lookup returns CDR1 PRHDT and CDR2 FYEKMQ (reference sequence). V shed 1 base, J shed 0 bases, and the junction held 6 bases outside the gene matches. This CDR3 spans 19 amino acids. CDR3 amino acids: CASSLVLAGALSGANVLTF. In DNA form, the CDR3 reads TGTGCCAGCAGCTTAGTCCTAGCGGGAGCACTCTCTGGGGCCAACGTCCTGACTTTC.

The table lists this clonotype with a count of one. The V and J genes are TRBV30 and TRBJ1-4; D gene unclear. Trimming removed 5 bases at V and 8 bases at J, with 12 bases between. This CDR3 contains 12 residues. From germline, CDR1 is GTSNPN and CDR2 SVGIG (reference sequence). CDR3 nucleotides: TGTGCCTGGTCCCCGGGTGACGAAAAACTGTTTTTT. This sequence encodes CAWSPGDEKLFF.

V usage is TRBV24-1 and J usage is TRBJ2-7; 9 bases fit TRBD1. Germline trimming cut 9 bases from V and 6 bases from J; bases unmatched to any gene: 5. Germline-derived CDR1 and CDR2 are KGHDR and SFDVKD. The CDR3 consists of 12 residues. The CDR3 sequence: CATAGQGPEQYF. The CDR3 DNA follows: TGTGCCACCGCCGGACAGGGGCCCGAGCAGTACTTC.

V and J are TRBV12-3 or TRBV12-4 and TRBJ2-1; 8 bases match TRBD2. CDR3 size: 14 residues. Losses at the gene ends were 3 bases for V and 9 bases for J; bases not matched to a gene: 7. CDR3 nucleotides: TGTGCCAGCAGTTTGAACAGGGCGGGAGGTGAGCAGTTCTTC. It specifies CASSLNRAGGEQFF.

CDR3 DNA sequence: TGCAGCGCTGCCCTAAGACAGGGAGGTAGGACCTACGAGCAGTACTTC. Its protein is CSAALRQGGRTYEQYF. The V and J genes are TRBV29-1 and TRBJ2-7, with D perhaps TRBD1 (7 bases). V lost 7 bases, J lost 2 bases, and 24 bases lay in between. The CDR3 sequence is 16 residues long. Germline V gives CDR1 SQVTM, CDR2 ANQGSEA.

The rearrangement uses TRBV20-1 and TRBJ2-4; D gene uncertain. The germline V gene has CDR1 DFQATT and CDR2 SNEGSKA (reference sequence). Trimming pared 0 bases from V and 2 bases from J, leaving 11 bases between. The CDR3 contains 15 residues. The CDR3 loop is CSAREWSFPKNIQYF. CDR3 nucleotide sequence: TGCAGTGCTAGAGAGTGGTCGTTTCCCAAAAACATTCAGTACTTC.

A few counts support this clonotype. The chain carries TRBV12-3 or TRBV12-4 and TRBJ2-2, with 8 nucleotides matching TRBD2. V shed 10 bases, J shed 0 bases, and the junction held 4 bases outside the gene matches. This CDR3 comprises 14 residues. The CDR3 loop reads CATGGASNTGELFF. In nucleotides, the CDR3 is TGTGCCACCGGGGGGGCGTCGAACACCGGGGAGCTGTTTTTT.

The V and J genes are TRBV2 and TRBJ2-2; the D gene is possibly TRBD1 (6 bases). Trimming removed 10 bases from V and 2 bases from J, with 14 bases in between. Per germline, CDR1 SNHLY and CDR2 FYNNEI. The CDR3 is 14 amino acids. CDR3: CATQKGVNTGELFF. The CDR3 DNA reads TGTGCCACCCAAAAGGGGGTAAACACCGGGGAGCTGTTTTTT.

The V call is TRBV7-4, the J call TRBJ2-1, with TRBD2 identical over 8 bases. CDR1 is SGHVT and CDR2 is SQSDAQ in the germline V gene. The CDR3 spans 15 residues. V was clipped by 1 base and J by 5 bases; unmatched bases: 4. The CDR3 DNA reads as TGTGCCAGCAGCTTAGGCGGGGGGTCCGACAATGAGCAGTTCTTC. As protein: CASSLGGGSDNEQFF. Variable domain in full (rest from reference TRBV7-4 and TRBJ2-1): GAGVSQSPRYKVAKRGRDVALRCDSISGHVTLYWYRQTLGQGSEVLTYSQSDAQRDKSGRPSGRFSAERPERSVSTLKIQRTEQGDSAVYLCASSLGGGSDNEQFFGPGTRLTVL.

The chain couples TRBV5-6 to TRBJ2-4, with D perhaps matching TRBD1 or TRBD2 (5 bases each). V was shortened by 3 bases and J by 0 bases, with 10 bases between the two germline ends. This CDR3 is built from 15 residues. Germline CDR1 reads SGHDT; CDR2 reads YYEEEE. The CDR3: CASSWGMGAKNIQYF. CDR3 DNA: TGTGCCAGCAGCTGGGGGATGGGAGCCAAAAACATTCAGTACTTC.

This clonotype was picked up a small number of times. V and J are TRBV28 and TRBJ1-5; D is unclear. With 5 bases removed from V and 7 bases from J, the gap between germline ends came to 12 bases. The CDR3 sequence is 13 residues long. Germline CDR1 MDHEN, CDR2 SYDVKM. The CDR3 reads CASSRPSRQPQHF. CDR3 in DNA: TGTGCCAGCAGTCGCCCCTCCCGACAGCCCCAGCATTTT.

A note on this clonotype: A junction end diverges from the germline sequence, so it may reflect a read error. V usage is TRBV5-1 and J usage is TRBJ1-1; D remains unclear. This CDR3 comprises 13 residues. CDR1 is SGHRS and CDR2 is YFSETQ in the germline V gene. The CDR3 region is CASQRGQNTEALF. Here the CDR3 DNA reads TGCGCCAGTCAAAGAGGGCAGAACACTGAAGCTTTATTT.

The gene calls are TRBV28 and TRBJ2-2; perhaps TRBD2 as D (7 bases). Germline lookup yields CDR1 MDHEN and CDR2 SYDVKM. Deletions cut 5 bases from V and 4 bases from J, with 20 bases between. This CDR3 is built from 17 residues. This chain's CDR3 is CASSTRGGEIPTGELFF. In DNA, the CDR3 is TGTGCCAGCAGTACGAGGGGGGGGGAAATCCCCACCGGGGAGCTGTTTTTT.

The V gene is TRBV4-2, the J gene TRBJ2-1, with 11 bases that match TRBD2. CDR3 length: 17 amino acids. Germline values: CDR1 LGHNA, CDR2 YNFKEQ. V lost 0 bases and J lost 4; bases outside the gene matches: 5. This CDR3 reads CASSQDPSGGPYNEQFF. CDR3 DNA sequence: TGTGCCAGCAGCCAAGACCCTAGCGGGGGGCCTTACAATGAGCAGTTCTTC.

The rearrangement uses TRBV20-1 and TRBJ1-5, with D possibly matching TRBD1 (6 bases). The CDR3 runs 14 residues. Germline V gives CDR1 DFQATT, CDR2 SNEGSKA (reference sequence). V shed 1 base and J shed 0 bases, with 7 bases lying between them. CDR3 loop: CSARGGASNQPQHF. CDR3 DNA sequence: TGCAGTGCTAGAGGGGGGGCTAGCAATCAGCCCCAGCATTTT.

This clonotype was seen many times. The rearrangement uses TRBV29-1 and TRBJ2-5; no clear D. Germline CDR1 reads SQVTM; CDR2 reads ANQGSEA. The CDR3 covers 11 residues. V shed 6 bases and J shed 1 base, with 6 bases lying between them. The CDR3 region is CSVGSQETQYF. CDR3 DNA sequence: TGCAGCGTGGGAAGCCAAGAGACCCAGTACTTC.

The CDR3 DNA is TGCGCCAGCAGCTGGGACAGCAATCAGCCCCAGCATTTT. This sequence encodes CASSWDSNQPQHF. The chain is built from TRBV5-1 and TRBJ1-5; TRBD1 is a possible D gene (5 bases). This CDR3 spans 13 amino acids. Germline lookup yields CDR1 SGHRS and CDR2 YFSETQ. V lost 3 bases, J lost 1 base, and 5 bases lay in between.

The rearrangement links TRBV2 to TRBJ2-1, with 10 bases lining up with TRBD1. Germline values: CDR1 SNHLY, CDR2 FYNNEI. The CDR3 consists of 14 residues. The V segment lost 7 bases and the J segment 8 bases; nucleotides outside the gene matches: 8. CDR3 nucleotide sequence: TGTGCCAGCATAGGGACAGGGGATAAGCATGAGCAGTTCTTC. It yields the protein CASIGTGDKHEQFF.

Notes on this clonotype: It is likely a read error, because the conserved phenylalanine at the end of the CDR3 is missing. The CDR3 spells CSVEGTQETQYI. CDR3 coding DNA: TGCAGCGTTGAGGGCACCCAAGAGACCCAGTACATC. The chain recombines TRBV29-1 with TRBJ2-5; D is undetermined. This CDR3 is built from 12 residues. The V gene's germline CDR1 is SQVTM and CDR2 ANQGSEA. V lost 3 bases to trimming and J lost 1 base, with 6 bases between them.

The chain employs TRBV6-1 and TRBJ1-5; D is possibly TRBD1 (5 bases). The CDR3 runs 14 residues. Trimming pared 5 bases from V and 3 bases from J, leaving 11 bases between. Germline CDR1 and CDR2: MNHNS and SASEGT. The CDR3 DNA is TGTGCCAGCAGTCCCAGGGTGCTCAATCAGCCCCAGCATTTT. Translating it yields CASSPRVLNQPQHF.

This clonotype occurred a few times. The chain employs TRBV4-2 and TRBJ2-2; TRBD2 matches at 9 bases. The germline V gene has CDR1 LGHNA and CDR2 YNFKEQ. The CDR3 has 15 amino acids. Trimming took 4 bases from V and 7 from J; bases not matched to a gene: 7. In DNA form, the CDR3 reads TGTGCCAGCAGCCCCTCGGGCGGGAGGGACGGGGAGCTGTTTTTT. This encodes CASSPSGGRDGELFF.